This T cell receptor beta chain was retrieved from a study of tumor-infiltrating T cells and Merkel cell polyomavirus. As for the study in general: CD8+ T cells recognized the Merkel cell polyomavirus KLL epitope. Treatment was non-standardized, spanning chemotherapy, radiation and immunotherapies. Findings and caveats of the study: Few patients were studied, which limits the findings.

V was cut by 3 bases and J by 0 bases, with 12 bases left in between. The CDR3 spans 16 residues. Germline CDR1 and CDR2: GTSNPN and SVGIG (reference sequence). This clone is labeled as medium-sized (0.01 to 0.1%). What it recognizes is unknown. Every patient's tumor was robustly positive for Merkel cell polyomavirus Large T antigen on immunohistochemistry. Patients with unknown primaries presenting with nodal disease, or with insufficient primary tissue, had lymph node tumors analyzed. Assay: immunoSEQ multiplex PCR; the TCRdb copy retains only in-frame clones and omits some. The table lists around 25,000 clones, around nine tenths of them singletons.

The sequence derives from a man aged 45-60 years with Merkel cell carcinoma. The chain has TRBV30 and TRBJ1-6, with D perhaps matching TRBD1 (6 bases). Sequencing was carried out using lymph node tissue. Here the CDR3 DNA reads TGTGCCTGGAGCGACAGGACACGCTCCTATAATTCACCCCTCCACTTT. Amino acid sequence: CAWSDRTRSYNSPLHF.